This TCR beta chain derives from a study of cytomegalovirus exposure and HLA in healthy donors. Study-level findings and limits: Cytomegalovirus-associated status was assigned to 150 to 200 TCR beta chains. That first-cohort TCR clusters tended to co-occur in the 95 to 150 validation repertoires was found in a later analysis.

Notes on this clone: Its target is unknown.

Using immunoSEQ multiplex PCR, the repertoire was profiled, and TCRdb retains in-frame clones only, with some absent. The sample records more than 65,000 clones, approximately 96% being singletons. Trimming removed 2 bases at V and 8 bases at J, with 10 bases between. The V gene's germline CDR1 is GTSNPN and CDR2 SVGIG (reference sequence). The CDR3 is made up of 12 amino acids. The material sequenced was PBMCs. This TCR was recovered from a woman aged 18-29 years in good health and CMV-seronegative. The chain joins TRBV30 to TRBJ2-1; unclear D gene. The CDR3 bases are TGTGCCTGGAGTCTCCCAGTCCATGAGCAGTTCTTC. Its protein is CAWSLPVHEQFF.